The T cell receptor (beta chain) under discussion was sequenced for a study of monozygotic twins with inflammatory bowel disease. Findings of the study overall: IBD patients, compared with healthy twins, shared fewer clonotypes with others (especially with disease activity).

The CDR3 is made up of 14 amino acids. Germline CDR1 reads KGHSH; CDR2 reads LQKENI. Remarks on this clonotype: Its antigen is undetermined.

The input for each TCR library was roughly 3,800 ng of total RNA. Using eight separate reactions per sample, the authors generated cDNA. For both chains, the TCRalpha and TCRbeta cDNA went through two nested PCRs of approximately 17 and 9 cycles. Using the 5' RACE reads, TCRdb records one entry per CDR3 protein without DNA. Reported are 400,000 to 500,000 distinct CDR3 sequences; the ten largest clones contain around 2.3%. Source material: blood. The sequence was collected from a human donor with ulcerative colitis or Crohn's disease, or a healthy co-twin of an affected twin (not recorded which). The V call is TRBV18, the J call TRBJ2-3; TCRdb indicates TRBD2, and absent DNA this call remains unverified. Here the CDR3 reads CASSGTSGIGTQYF.